A single sample gave rise to the 18 T cell receptor beta chains below, sequenced in a study of shared clonotypes between healthy human individuals. Sequenced by immunoSEQ multiplex PCR; TCRdb stores in-frame clones only, minus some. The sample includes a few million clones, around 93% seen only once; the top ten take 0.37%. The sample consisted of naive CD4+ T cells from PBMCs. Indicated subset: CD45RA+ positively selected. Receptors originate from a man in his late teens or twenties in good health. Some clones in this sample may be carry-over from other donors' samples.

This chain's CDR3 is CATLNPRDRNYGYTF. DNA for the CDR3: TGTGCCACCCTAAATCCCAGGGATAGGAACTATGGCTACACCTTC. The chain joins TRBV6-6 to TRBJ1-2; possible D gene TRBD1, 5 bases. From germline, CDR1 is MNHNY and CDR2 SVGAGI (reference sequence). The V end lost 10 bases, the J end lost 2 bases, and 20 bases lay between the germline ends. The CDR3 length is 15 residues.

The gene calls are TRBV15 and TRBJ2-3; D not certain. This CDR3 has 15 amino acids. From germline, CDR1 is LNHNV and CDR2 YYDKDF (reference sequence). Trimming stripped 1 base from V and 0 bases from J, with 8 bases between. This chain's CDR3 is CATSRASSSTDTQYF. The CDR3 DNA follows: TGTGCCACCAGCAGAGCCAGTTCTAGCACAGATACGCAGTATTTT.

This sequence joins TRBV6-5 and TRBJ1-1; D is perhaps TRBD1 (5 bases). Germline V gene lookup returns CDR1 MNHEY and CDR2 SVGAGI. The CDR3 runs 15 residues. V lost 5 bases to trimming and J lost 0 bases, with 13 bases between them. CDR3 protein: CASSADSAMNTEAFF. CDR3 DNA: TGTGCCAGCAGTGCTGACAGTGCAATGAACACTGAAGCTTTCTTT.

This clone was found a few times. Other nucleotide sequences from this sample produce the same CDR3. This sequence joins TRBV18 and TRBJ1-1, with a possible D match to TRBD1 (5 bases). The CDR3 loop spans 14 amino acids. The germline V gene has CDR1 KGHSH and CDR2 LQKENI. V gave up 1 base and J gave up 1 base, with 7 bases separating them. CDR3 region: CASSPQTGNTEAFF. CDR3 DNA sequence: TGTGCCAGCTCACCACAAACAGGGAACACTGAAGCTTTCTTT.

The chain links TRBV5-1 to TRBJ2-7; the match to TRBD1 covers 10 bases. From germline, CDR1 is SGHRS and CDR2 YFSETQ. There are 17 residues in the CDR3. V trimming: 4 bases; J trimming: 2 bases; junction bases outside the gene matches: 12. The CDR3 loop reads CASSKATPGTGAYEQYF. CDR3 bases: TGCGCCAGCAGCAAAGCCACGCCCGGGACAGGGGCCTACGAGCAGTACTTC.

The chain recombines TRBV19 with TRBJ2-3; D possibly corresponds to TRBD1 (7 bases). This CDR3 contains 17 residues. Between the trimmed V and J ends, which lost 8 bases and 6 bases, there was a span of 27 bases. Germline CDR1 is LNHDA and CDR2 is SQIVND (reference sequence). The CDR3 DNA sequence: TGTGCCAGTGGACCTAGGGGGGCGGGCCCCAGGGGGGATACGCAGTATTTT. Its protein is CASGPRGAGPRGDTQYF.

On this clone itself: The junction departs from the called germline gene at one end, perhaps through a read error. The chain combines TRBV6-4 with TRBJ1-2; D perhaps matches TRBD1 (5 bases). The CDR3 loop spans 14 amino acids. CDR1 is MRHNA and CDR2 is SNTAGT in the germline V gene. The CDR3, as DNA: TGTGCCAGCAGTGGCTTCGGGGGGAACTGTGGCTACACCTTC. It codes for CASSGFGGNCGYTF.

This rearrangement joins TRBV18 to TRBJ1-3; maybe TRBD1 (5 bases). V dropped 6 bases and J dropped 0 bases, with 6 bases sitting between them. Germline CDR1 and CDR2: KGHSH and LQKENI. This CDR3 spans 13 amino acids. Here the CDR3 DNA reads TGTGCCAGCTCCGACAGCTCTGGAAACACCATATATTTT. Residues: CASSDSSGNTIYF.

This clone came up a few times. The CDR3 DNA follows: TGTGCCAGCAGTTTATGGAGGAGTGGCACTGAAGCTTTCTTT. It translates to CASSLWRSGTEAFF. This rearrangement joins TRBV28 to TRBJ1-1; no clear D gene. Germline lookup yields CDR1 MDHEN and CDR2 SYDVKM. V was trimmed by 0 bases and J by 4 bases, leaving 9 bases between them. The CDR3 is 14 residues long.

The rearrangement uses TRBV12-5 and TRBJ2-7, with 9 bases lining up with TRBD1. The CDR3 contains 15 residues. The J segment lost 6 bases and the V segment lost 4 bases, leaving 10 bases of the junction unmatched. Germline V lookup: CDR1 LGHNT, CDR2 FRNRAP. The CDR3 spells CASGSRTGASVEQYF. The CDR3 DNA reads as TGTGCTAGTGGTTCCAGGACAGGGGCGTCGGTCGAGCAGTACTTC.

J is TRBJ2-3 and V is TRBV18, with D maybe TRBD1 (6 bases). V dropped 0 bases and J dropped 3 bases, with 13 bases sitting between them. Germline CDR1 KGHSH, CDR2 LQKENI. CDR3 length: 16 amino acids. CDR3 bases: TGTGCCAGCTCACCACCAGGAGACAGGAGAACAGATACGCAGTATTTT. Translation gives CASSPPGDRRTDTQYF. The full variable domain, its missing parts supplied by reference TRBV18 and TRBJ2-3, is NAGVMQNPRHLVRRRGQEARLRCSPMKGHSHVYWYRQLPEEGLKFMVYLQKENIIDESGMPKERFSAEFPKEGPSILRIQQVVRGDSAAYFCASSPPGDRRTDTQYFGPGTRLTVL.

The gene calls are TRBV6-1 and TRBJ2-7; D remains ambiguous. V was clipped by 2 bases and J by 9 bases, with 14 bases between them. Looked up from germline, CDR1 is MNHNS and CDR2 is SASEGT. The CDR3 is made up of 13 amino acids. CDR3 in DNA: TGTGCCAGCAGTGAAATGGCGAGAGAGGCGCAGTACTTC. Residues: CASSEMAREAQYF.

The CDR3 loop is CAWSKTSLRGNEQFF. The CDR3, as DNA: TGTGCCTGGAGTAAAACTAGCCTCCGAGGCAATGAGCAGTTCTTC. The rearrangement uses TRBV30 and TRBJ2-1, with D possibly TRBD2 on 6 matching bases. Trimming took off 2 bases at V and 6 bases at J, with 17 bases between the two ends. The CDR3 covers 15 residues. Germline V lookup: CDR1 GTSNPN, CDR2 SVGIG (reference sequence).

This clone was seen once. The V and J genes are TRBV27 and TRBJ2-1; 10 bases map to TRBD1. The germline gives CDR1 MNHEY, CDR2 SMNVEV (reference sequence). Germline trimming cut 7 bases from V and 2 bases from J; bases unmatched to any gene: 5. The length of the CDR3 is 15 residues. The CDR3 nucleotides are TGTGCCAGCAAAATCGACAGGGGGCCCTACAATGAGCAGTTCTTC. Its translation is CASKIDRGPYNEQFF.

This clone occurred once. V usage is TRBV5-1 and J usage is TRBJ2-7; no clear D. The V end was cut by 5 bases, the J end by 6 bases, with 15 bases between. The CDR3 is 13 amino acids. Germline V gene data show CDR1 as SGHRS and CDR2 as YFSETQ. The CDR3 DNA sequence: TGCGCCAGCAGTCCCCAAGGCGAAGGCGAGCAGTACTTC. The encoded protein is CASSPQGEGEQYF.

The rearrangement links TRBV6-1 to TRBJ1-2; D perhaps matches TRBD1 (5 bases). Trimming took 6 bases from V and 8 from J, leaving 22 bases between them. This CDR3 has 15 residues. CDR1 is MNHNS, CDR2 SASEGT, per germline. CDR3 sequence (DNA): TGTGCCAGCAGGGGGGAAGACCGGCCTTCTATCGGCTACACCTTC. It codes for CASRGEDRPSIGYTF.

The chain employs TRBV4-1 and TRBJ2-5; TRBD1 matches at 8 bases. V dropped 4 bases and J dropped 4; count of bases not matched to a gene: 5. Germline loops: CDR1 MGHRA, CDR2 YSYEKL. CDR3 length equals 14 residues. The CDR3 sequence: CASSRQGSGETQYF. In nucleotides, the CDR3 is TGCGCCAGCAGCCGACAGGGGAGCGGAGAGACCCAGTACTTC.

This chain links TRBV28 with TRBJ1-5; D not certain. The V end lost 6 bases, the J end lost 0 bases, and 15 bases lay between the germline ends. From germline, CDR1 is MDHEN and CDR2 SYDVKM. This CDR3 has 16 amino acids. CDR3 sequence reads: CASSKPRTHSNQPQHF. In nucleotides, the CDR3 is TGTGCCAGCAGCAAGCCACGGACGCATAGCAATCAGCCCCAGCATTTT.